This T cell receptor (beta chain) originates from a study of patients and donors after allogeneic stem cell transplantation. Each CDR3 protein is one row after TCRdb ran MiXCR on the RT-PCR reads. The sample shows roughly 960,000 distinct CDR3 sequences, roughly 18% of them seen only once. This receptor was identified in a human donor who was either an allogeneic HSCT recipient or a stem cell or donor lymphocyte infusion donor (not recorded which). It is not recorded whose cells these are; they may come from a transplant donor. Sequenced: blood, either unsorted or a sorted T cell fraction (not recorded which).

CDR3 region: CASTLSGPFYEQYF. The DNA for the CDR3 is TGCGCCAGCACCCTAAGCGGACCTTTCTACGAGCAGTACTTC. The chain uses TRBV5-1 and TRBJ2-7; D possibly corresponds to TRBD2 (5 bases). The CDR3 covers 14 residues. Germline V gene lookup returns CDR1 SGHRS and CDR2 YFSETQ. V dropped 6 bases and J dropped 3 bases, with 16 bases sitting between them.